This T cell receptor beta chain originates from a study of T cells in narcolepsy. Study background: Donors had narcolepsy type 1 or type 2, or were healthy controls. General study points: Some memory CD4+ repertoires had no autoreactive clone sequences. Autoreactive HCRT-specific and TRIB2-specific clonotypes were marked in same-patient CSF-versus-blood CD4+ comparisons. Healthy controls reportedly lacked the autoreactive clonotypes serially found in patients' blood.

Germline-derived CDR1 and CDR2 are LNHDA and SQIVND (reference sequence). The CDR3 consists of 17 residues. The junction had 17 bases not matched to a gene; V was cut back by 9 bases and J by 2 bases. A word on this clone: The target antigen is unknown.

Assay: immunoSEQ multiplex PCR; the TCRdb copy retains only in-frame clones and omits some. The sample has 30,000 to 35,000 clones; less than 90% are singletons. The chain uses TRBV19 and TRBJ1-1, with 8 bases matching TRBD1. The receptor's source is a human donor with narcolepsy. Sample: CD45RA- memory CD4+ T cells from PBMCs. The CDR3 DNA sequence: TGTGCCAGCTCGCACTTGCGGGACAGGTCAGTCAACACTGAAGCTTTCTTT. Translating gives CASSHLRDRSVNTEAFF.